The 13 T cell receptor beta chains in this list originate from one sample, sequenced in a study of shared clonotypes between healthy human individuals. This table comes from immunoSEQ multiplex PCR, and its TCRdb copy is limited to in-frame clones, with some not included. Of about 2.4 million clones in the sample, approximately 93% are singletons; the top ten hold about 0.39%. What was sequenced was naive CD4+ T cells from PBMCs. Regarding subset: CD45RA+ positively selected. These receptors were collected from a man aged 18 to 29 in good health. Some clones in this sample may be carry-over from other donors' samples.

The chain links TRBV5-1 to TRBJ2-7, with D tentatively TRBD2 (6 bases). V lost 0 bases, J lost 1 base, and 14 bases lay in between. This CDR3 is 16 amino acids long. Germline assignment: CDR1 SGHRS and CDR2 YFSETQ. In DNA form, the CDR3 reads TGCGCCAGCAGCTTGGCCCCGGGGGTTCTTTCCTACGAGCAGTACTTC. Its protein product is CASSLAPGVLSYEQYF.

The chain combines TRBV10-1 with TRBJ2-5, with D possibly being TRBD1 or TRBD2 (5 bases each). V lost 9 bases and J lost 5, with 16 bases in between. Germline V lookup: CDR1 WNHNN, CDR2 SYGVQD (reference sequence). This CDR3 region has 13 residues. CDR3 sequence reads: CASRGESEETQYF. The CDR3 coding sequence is TGCGCCAGTAGAGGGGAGTCTGAGGAGACCCAGTACTTC.

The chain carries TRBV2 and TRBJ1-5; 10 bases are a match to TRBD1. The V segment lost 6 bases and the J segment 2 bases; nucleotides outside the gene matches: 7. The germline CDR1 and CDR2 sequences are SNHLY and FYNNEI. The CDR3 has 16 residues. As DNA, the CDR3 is TGTGCCAGCAGCAAGGAGGGGACAGGGGGCAATCAGCCCCAGCATTTT. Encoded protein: CASSKEGTGGNQPQHF.

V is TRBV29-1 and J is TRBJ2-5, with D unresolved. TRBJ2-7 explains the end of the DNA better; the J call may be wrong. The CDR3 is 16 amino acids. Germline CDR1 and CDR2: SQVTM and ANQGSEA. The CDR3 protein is CSVESRGEGISNEQYF. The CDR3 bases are TGCAGCGTTGAATCCAGAGGAGAAGGGATAAGCAACGAGCAGTACTTC.

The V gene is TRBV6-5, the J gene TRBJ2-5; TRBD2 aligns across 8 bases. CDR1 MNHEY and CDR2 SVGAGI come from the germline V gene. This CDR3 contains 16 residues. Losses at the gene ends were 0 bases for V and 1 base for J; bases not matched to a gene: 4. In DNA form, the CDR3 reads TGTGCCAGCAGTTACTCCCTTAGCGGGACCCAAGAGACCCAGTACTTC. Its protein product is CASSYSLSGTQETQYF.

CDR3 DNA: TGTGCCAGCTCACCATCCCCCTTCTCCTACAATGAGCAGTTCTTC. Protein product: CASSPSPFSYNEQFF. This chain connects TRBV18 to TRBJ2-1, with D hard to call. The germline V gene has CDR1 KGHSH and CDR2 LQKENI. Trimming shortened V by 2 bases and J by 0 bases, and 8 bases separated the two germline ends. The CDR3 is 15 amino acids.

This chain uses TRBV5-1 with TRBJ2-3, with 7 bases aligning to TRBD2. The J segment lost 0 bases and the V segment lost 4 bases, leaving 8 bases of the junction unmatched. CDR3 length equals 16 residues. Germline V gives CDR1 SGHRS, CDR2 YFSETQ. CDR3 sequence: CASSLPTSASTDTQYF. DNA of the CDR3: TGCGCCAGCAGCCTCCCCACTAGCGCGAGCACAGATACGCAGTATTTT. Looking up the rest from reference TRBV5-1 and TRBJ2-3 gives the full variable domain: KAGVTQTPRYLIKTRGQQVTLSCSPISGHRSVSWYQQTPGQGLQFLFEYFSETQRNKGNFPGRFSGRQFSNSRSEMNVSTLELGDSALYLCASSLPTSASTDTQYFGPGTRLTVL.

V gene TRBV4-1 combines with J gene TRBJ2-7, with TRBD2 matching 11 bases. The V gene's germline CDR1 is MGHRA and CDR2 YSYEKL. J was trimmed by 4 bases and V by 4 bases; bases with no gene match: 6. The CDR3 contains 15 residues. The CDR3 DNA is TGCGCCAGCAGCCGCGCGACTAGCGGGGATTACGAGCAGTACTTC. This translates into CASSRATSGDYEQYF.

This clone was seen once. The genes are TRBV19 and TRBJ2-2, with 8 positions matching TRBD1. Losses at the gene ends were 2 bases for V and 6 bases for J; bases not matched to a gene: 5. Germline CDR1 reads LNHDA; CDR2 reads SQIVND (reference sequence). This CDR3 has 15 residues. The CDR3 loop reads CASSIPHRGSGELFF. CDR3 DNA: TGTGCCAGTAGTATACCCCACAGGGGGTCCGGGGAGCTGTTTTTT.

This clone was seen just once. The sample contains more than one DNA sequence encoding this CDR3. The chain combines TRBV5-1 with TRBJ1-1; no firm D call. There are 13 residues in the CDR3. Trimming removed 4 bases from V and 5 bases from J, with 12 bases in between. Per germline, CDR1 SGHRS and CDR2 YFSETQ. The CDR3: CASSRETGTEAFF. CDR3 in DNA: TGCGCCAGCAGCCGGGAGACGGGGACTGAAGCTTTCTTT.

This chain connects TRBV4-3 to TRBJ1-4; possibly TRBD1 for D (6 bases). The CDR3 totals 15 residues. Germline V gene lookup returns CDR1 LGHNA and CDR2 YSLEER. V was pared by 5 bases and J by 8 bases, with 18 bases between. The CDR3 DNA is TGCGCCAGCAGCAAACATACGGGGCAGGGGGAAAAACTGTTTTTT. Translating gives CASSKHTGQGEKLFF.

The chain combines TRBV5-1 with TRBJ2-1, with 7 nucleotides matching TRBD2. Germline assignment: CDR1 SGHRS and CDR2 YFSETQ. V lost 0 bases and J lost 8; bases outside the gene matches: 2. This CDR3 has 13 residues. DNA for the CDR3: TGCGCCAGCAGCTTGGGGGAGGGCCATGAGCAGTTCTTC. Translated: CASSLGEGHEQFF.

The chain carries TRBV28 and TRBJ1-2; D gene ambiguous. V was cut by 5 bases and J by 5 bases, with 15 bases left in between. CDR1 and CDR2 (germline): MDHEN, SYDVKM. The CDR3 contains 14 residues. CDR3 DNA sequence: TGTGCCAGCAGTACCCCGGGAAGAAGTTATGGCTACACCTTC. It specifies CASSTPGRSYGYTF.